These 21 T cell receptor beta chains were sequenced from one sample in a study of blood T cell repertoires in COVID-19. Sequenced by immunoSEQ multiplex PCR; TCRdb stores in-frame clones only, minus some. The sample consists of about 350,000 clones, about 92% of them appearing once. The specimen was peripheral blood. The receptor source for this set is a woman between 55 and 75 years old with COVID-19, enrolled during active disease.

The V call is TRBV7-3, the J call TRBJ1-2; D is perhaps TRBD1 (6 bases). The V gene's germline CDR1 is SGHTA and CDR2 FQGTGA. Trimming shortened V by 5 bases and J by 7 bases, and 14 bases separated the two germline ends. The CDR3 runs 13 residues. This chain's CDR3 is CASSVDRFGGYTF. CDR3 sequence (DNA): TGTGCCAGCAGCGTAGACAGGTTTGGTGGCTACACCTTC.

The CDR3 coding sequence is TGCGCCAGCAGCGTGACAGGGGGAGACTATGGCTACACCTTC. It encodes CASSVTGGDYGYTF. V gene TRBV5-1 combines with J gene TRBJ1-2, with TRBD1 identical over 9 bases. The J segment lost 3 bases and the V segment lost 4 bases, leaving 4 bases of the junction unmatched. From germline, CDR1 is SGHRS and CDR2 YFSETQ. CDR3 length equals 14 residues.

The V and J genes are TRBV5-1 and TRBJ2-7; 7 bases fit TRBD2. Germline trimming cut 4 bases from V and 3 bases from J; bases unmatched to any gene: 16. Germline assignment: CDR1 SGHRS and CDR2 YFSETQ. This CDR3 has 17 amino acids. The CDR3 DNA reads TGCGCCAGCAGCCCATACAACGGGGGGTCCACGTACTACGAGCAGTACTTC. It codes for CASSPYNGGSTYYEQYF.

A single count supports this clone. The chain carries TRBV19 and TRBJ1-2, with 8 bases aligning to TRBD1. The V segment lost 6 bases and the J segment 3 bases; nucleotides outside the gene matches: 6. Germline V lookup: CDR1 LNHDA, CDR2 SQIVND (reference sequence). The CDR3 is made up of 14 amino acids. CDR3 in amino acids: CASSQGAPDYGYTF. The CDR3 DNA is TGTGCCAGTAGCCAGGGGGCGCCGGACTATGGCTACACCTTC.

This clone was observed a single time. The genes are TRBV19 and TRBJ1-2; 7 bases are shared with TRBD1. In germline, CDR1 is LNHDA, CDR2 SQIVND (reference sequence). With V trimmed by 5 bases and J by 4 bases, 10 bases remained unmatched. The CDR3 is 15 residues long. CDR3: CASSSRDRGIYGYTF. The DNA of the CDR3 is TGTGCCAGTAGTTCCCGGGACAGAGGCATCTATGGCTACACCTTC.

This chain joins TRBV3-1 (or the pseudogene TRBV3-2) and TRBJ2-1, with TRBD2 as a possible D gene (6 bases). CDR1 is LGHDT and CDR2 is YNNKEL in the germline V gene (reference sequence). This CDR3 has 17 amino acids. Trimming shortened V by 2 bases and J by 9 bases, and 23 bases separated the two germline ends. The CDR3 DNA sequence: TGTGCCAGCAGCCAATCCTCGACTCGACTAGTGTCGGCTGAGCAGTTCTTC. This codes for CASSQSSTRLVSAEQFF.

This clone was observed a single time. CDR3 residues: CASSPRDLVTDTQYF. CDR3 in DNA: TGTGCCAGCAGCCCTCGGGACTTAGTCACAGATACGCAGTATTTT. The genes are TRBV3-1 (or the pseudogene TRBV3-2) and TRBJ2-3, with D possibly matching TRBD2 (6 bases). Trimming pared 4 bases from V and 2 bases from J, leaving 13 bases between. The CDR3 sequence is 15 residues long. Germline lookup yields CDR1 LGHDT and CDR2 YNNKEL (reference sequence).

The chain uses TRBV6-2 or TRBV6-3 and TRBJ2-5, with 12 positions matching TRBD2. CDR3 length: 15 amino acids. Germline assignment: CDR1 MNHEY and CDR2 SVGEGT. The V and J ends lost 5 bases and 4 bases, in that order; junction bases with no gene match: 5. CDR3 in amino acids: CASSLAGGLGETQYF. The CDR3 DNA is TGTGCCAGCAGTCTAGCGGGGGGGCTGGGAGAGACCCAGTACTTC.

CDR3 sequence: CASIILNRGKTEAFF. In DNA form, the CDR3 reads TGTGCCAGTATCATATTGAATCGGGGGAAAACTGAAGCTTTCTTT. The rearrangement links TRBV19 to TRBJ1-1; D might be TRBD1 (5 bases). CDR1 and CDR2 from the germline V gene are LNHDA and SQIVND (reference sequence). The CDR3 contains 15 residues. Trimming took 7 bases from V and 5 from J, leaving 20 bases between them.

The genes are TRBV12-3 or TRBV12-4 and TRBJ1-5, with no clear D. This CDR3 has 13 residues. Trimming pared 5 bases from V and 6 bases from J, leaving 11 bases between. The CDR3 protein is CASSPARGQPQHF. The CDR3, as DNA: TGTGCCAGCAGTCCCGCGCGAGGTCAGCCCCAGCATTTT.

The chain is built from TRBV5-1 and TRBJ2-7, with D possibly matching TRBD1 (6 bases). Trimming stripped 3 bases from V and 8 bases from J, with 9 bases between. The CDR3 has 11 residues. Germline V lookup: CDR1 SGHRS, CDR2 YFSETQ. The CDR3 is CASSSGQKQYF. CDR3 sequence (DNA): TGCGCCAGCAGCTCTGGACAGAAGCAGTACTTC.

The CDR3 region is CASSGMTVGTDTQYF. DNA for the CDR3: TGTGCCAGTAGTGGGATGACAGTTGGAACAGATACGCAGTATTTT. The chain links TRBV19 to TRBJ2-3; a weak D match, TRBD1 (5 bases). CDR1 is LNHDA and CDR2 is SQIVND in the germline V gene (reference sequence). The CDR3 is made up of 15 amino acids. V was clipped by 5 bases and J by 3 bases, with 15 bases between them.

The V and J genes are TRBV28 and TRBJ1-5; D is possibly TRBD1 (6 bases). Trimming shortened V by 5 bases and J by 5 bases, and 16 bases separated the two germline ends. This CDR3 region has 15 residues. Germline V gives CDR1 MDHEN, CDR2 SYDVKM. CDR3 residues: CASSPRGRVDQPQHF. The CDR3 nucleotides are TGTGCCAGCAGTCCCAGGGGTAGGGTGGATCAGCCCCAGCATTTT.

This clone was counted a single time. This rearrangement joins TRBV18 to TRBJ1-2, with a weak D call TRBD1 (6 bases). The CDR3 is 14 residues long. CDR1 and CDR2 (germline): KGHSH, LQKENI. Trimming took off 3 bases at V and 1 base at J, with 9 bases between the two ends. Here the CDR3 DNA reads TGTGCCAGCTCACCGGGGACACGTAACTATGGCTACACCTTC. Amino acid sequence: CASSPGTRNYGYTF.

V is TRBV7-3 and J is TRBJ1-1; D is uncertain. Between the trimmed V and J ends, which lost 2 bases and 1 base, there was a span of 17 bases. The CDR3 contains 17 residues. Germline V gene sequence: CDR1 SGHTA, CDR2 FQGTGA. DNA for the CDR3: TGTGCCAGCAGCTTATGGCACAGATTGGAAGAGAACACTGAAGCTTTCTTT. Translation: CASSLWHRLEENTEAFF.

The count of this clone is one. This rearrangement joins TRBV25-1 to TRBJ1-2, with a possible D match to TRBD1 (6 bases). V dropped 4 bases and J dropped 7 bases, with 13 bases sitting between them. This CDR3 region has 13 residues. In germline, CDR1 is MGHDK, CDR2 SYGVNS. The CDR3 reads CASSAQGYSGYTF. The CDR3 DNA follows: TGTGCCAGCAGTGCACAGGGTTACAGTGGCTACACCTTC.

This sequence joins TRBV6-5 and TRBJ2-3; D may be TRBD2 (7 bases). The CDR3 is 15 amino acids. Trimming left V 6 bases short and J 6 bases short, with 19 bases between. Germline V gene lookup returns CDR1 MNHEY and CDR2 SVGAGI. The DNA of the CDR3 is TGTGCCAGCAGGGCGGCGGGGGCCTTTGGCGATACGCAGTATTTT. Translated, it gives CASRAAGAFGDTQYF.

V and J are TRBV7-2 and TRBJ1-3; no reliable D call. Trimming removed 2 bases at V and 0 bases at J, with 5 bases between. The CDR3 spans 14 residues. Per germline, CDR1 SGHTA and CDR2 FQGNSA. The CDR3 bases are TGTGCCAGCAGCTTAATTCTCTCTGGAAACACCATATATTTT. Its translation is CASSLILSGNTIYF.

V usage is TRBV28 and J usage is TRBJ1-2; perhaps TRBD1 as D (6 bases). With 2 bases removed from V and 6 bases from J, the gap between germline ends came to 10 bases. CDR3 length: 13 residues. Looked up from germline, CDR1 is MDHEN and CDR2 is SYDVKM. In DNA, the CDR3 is TGTGCCAGCAGTTTAGTAACAGGGCATGGCTACACCTTC. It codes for CASSLVTGHGYTF.

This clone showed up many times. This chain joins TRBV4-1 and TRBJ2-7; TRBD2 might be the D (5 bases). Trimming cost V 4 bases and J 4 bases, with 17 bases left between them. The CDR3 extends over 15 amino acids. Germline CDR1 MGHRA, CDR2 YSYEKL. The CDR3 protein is CASSLRVAGLYEQYF. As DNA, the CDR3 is TGCGCCAGCAGCCTGCGGGTGGCGGGCCTGTACGAGCAGTACTTC.

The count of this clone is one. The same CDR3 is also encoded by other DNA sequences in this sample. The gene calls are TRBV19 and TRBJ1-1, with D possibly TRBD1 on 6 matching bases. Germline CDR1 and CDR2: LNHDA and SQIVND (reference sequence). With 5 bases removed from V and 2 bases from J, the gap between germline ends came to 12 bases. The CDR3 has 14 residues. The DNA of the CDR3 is TGTGCCAGTAGTTCATTGACAGGAAACACTGAAGCTTTCTTT. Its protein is CASSSLTGNTEAFF.